The clone carrying this T cell receptor (beta chain) was detected only a few times. Its antigen is unidentified. The CDR3 runs 14 residues. The germline gives CDR1 LGHNA, CDR2 YSLEER. The junction had 4 bases not matched to a gene; V was cut back by 3 bases and J by 6 bases. This sample stems from a study of T-cell memory formation after mild COVID-19. Study-wide results and caveats: Nothing showed for sure that second-wave clones peaking on day 37 were SARS-CoV-2 specific.

TCRdb recomputed calls from the 5' RACE reads with MiXCR, one row per CDR3 protein. The sample lists 250,000 to 350,000 distinct CDR3 sequences; roughly a fifth were seen once. The sequenced sample consisted of PBMCs or a T cell subset sorted from them (not recorded which). This TCR was recovered from a man aged 18 to 29 who had mild COVID-19 (a few samples of this study predate the infection). Cell type and time point are not known. V usage is TRBV4-3 and J usage is TRBJ2-1, with 8 bases fitting TRBD1. CDR3 coding DNA: TGCGCCAGCAGCCAGCAGGGGGCTGGCAATGAGCAGTTCTTC. Its translation is CASSQQGAGNEQFF.